This T cell receptor (beta chain) came from a study of blood T cell repertoires in COVID-19 (dated by TCRdb to about 2020). Background for the entire study: The collaborator samples originated in the United States, Italy and Spain and spanned the acute and convalescent phases of COVID-19. The material from the prospective study consisted of cDNA or gDNA derived from T cells, B-cell-depleted T cells, or PBMCs. Subjects who had been exposed to COVID-19, were actively infected with it, or had recovered from it provided the deeply sampled blood TCRbeta repertoires that made up the dataset. The repertoires were made available in a free public database intended to serve as a resource for research on the immune response to SARS-CoV-2. Samples came from the ongoing ImmuneRACE study (first 160 participants) plus 1,254 subjects from 6 global collaborators. Sample metadata almost always included a de-identified subject ID, COVID-19 status, age in years and sex. HLA class I and class II types, where available, came from metadata supplied by the sample provider rather than from assay-based typing. The full study reports these points: Clinical and demographic metadata were provided uncurated, with the amount varying by source and participant.

As regards this clone: No antigen is known for it. One base away there is no much larger clone; base qualities are not given.

Whole blood was collected in K2EDTA tubes by collaborating institutions according to the institutions' own protocols. Collaborator samples were shipped for TCRbeta analysis as frozen whole blood, isolated PBMCs, or DNA extracted from either sample type. V is reduced by 0 bases and J by 1 base, leaving a spacing of 6 bases between them. Looking up the germline V gene yields CDR1 SGHVS and CDR2 FQNEAQ. The CDR3 holds 14 amino acids from the cysteine to the phenylalanine. The retained sequence is limited to the CDR3, 42 bases, with the frame set at the first base. TCRbeta CDR3 regions were amplified from genomic DNA using the immunoSEQ Assay, a bias-controlled multiplex PCR. In the source study's methods: The number of nucleated cells in each sample was estimated by amplification of reference gene primers within the assay. To quantify the absolute abundance of each unique TCRbeta CDR3 rearrangement, sequence reads were collapsed and filtered. Productive Simpson clonality was computed per sample as the square root of Simpson's diversity index over productive rearrangements. TCRdb holds this immuneACCESS table with in-frame rearrangements only. Some clones are missing; in checked studies, unresolved V genes explain under half, and the rest has no known cause. That table furnishes V, J and clone size, whereas the DNA furnished D and trimming. This sample has 98,000 or so clones in its table, and less than 85% of those were observed once. Around 1.9% of the sample is taken by the ten largest.

The sequencing sample was made of peripheral blood. This sequence uses TRBV7-8 and TRBJ1-1, with TRBD1 as a weak D call on 5 bases. The receptor's source is a middle-aged woman with acute or convalescent COVID-19. This receptor carries the CDR3 CASSLAGGNTEAFF. The DNA sequence is given as TGTGCCAGCAGCTTAGCGGGGGGGAACACTGAAGCTTTCTTT. The CDR3 plus the reference TRBV7-8 and TRBJ1-1 genes for the other parts give the full variable domain: GAGVSQSPRYKVAKRGQDVALRCDPISGHVSLFWYQQALGQGPEFLTYFQNEAQLDKSGLPSDRFFAERPEGSVSTLKIQRTQQEDSAVYLCASSLAGGNTEAFFGQGTRLTVV.